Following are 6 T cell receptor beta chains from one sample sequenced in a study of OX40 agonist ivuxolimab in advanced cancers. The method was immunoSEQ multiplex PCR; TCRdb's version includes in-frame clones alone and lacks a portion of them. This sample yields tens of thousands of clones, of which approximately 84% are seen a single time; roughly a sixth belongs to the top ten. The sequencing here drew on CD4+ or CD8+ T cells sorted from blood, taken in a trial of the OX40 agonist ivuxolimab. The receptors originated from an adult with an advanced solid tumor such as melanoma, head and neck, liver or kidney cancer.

The CDR3 coding sequence is TGTGCCACCAGCAGAGTGGTGGAGGGGGCAGATACGCAGTATTTT. Protein: CATSRVVEGADTQYF. This chain links TRBV15 with TRBJ2-3; D assignment may be TRBD1 or TRBD2 (6 bases each). The V gene's germline CDR1 is LNHNV and CDR2 YYDKDF (reference sequence). The CDR3 extends over 15 amino acids. Trimming stripped 1 base from V and 4 bases from J, with 12 bases between.

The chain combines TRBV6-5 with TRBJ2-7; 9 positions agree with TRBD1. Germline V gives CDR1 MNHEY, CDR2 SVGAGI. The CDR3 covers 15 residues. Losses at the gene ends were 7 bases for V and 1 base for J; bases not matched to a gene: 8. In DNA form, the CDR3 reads TGTGCCAGCAAACCGGACAGGGGAATATCCTACGAGCAGTACTTC. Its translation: CASKPDRGISYEQYF.

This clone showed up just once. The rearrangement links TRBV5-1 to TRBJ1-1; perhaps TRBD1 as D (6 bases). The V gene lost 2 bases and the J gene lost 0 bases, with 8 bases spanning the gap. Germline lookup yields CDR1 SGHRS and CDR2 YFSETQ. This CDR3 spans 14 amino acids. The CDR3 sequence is CASSFGQLNTEAFF. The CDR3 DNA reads TGCGCCAGCAGCTTCGGACAGTTGAACACTGAAGCTTTCTTT.

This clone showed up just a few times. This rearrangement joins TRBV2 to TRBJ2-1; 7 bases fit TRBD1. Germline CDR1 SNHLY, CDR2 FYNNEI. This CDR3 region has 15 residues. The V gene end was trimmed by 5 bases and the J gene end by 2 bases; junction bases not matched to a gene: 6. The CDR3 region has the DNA TGTGCCAGCAGTCGGACAGGCACCCCCTACAATGAGCAGTTCTTC. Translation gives CASSRTGTPYNEQFF.

CDR3 region: CAGSTGPRGYTF. The CDR3 region has the DNA TGTGCCGGATCCACCGGACCACGGGGCTACACCTTC. The J gene is TRBJ1-2, the V gene TRBV2; no reliable D call. Trimming removed 11 bases at V and 8 bases at J, with 18 bases between. Germline V gene lookup returns CDR1 SNHLY and CDR2 FYNNEI. The CDR3 length is 12 residues.

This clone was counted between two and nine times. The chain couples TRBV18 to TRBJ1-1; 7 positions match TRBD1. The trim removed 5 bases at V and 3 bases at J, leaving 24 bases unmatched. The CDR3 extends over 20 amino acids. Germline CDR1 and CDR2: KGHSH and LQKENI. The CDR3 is CASSSTRYSTGSWGYTEAFF. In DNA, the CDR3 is TGTGCCAGCTCATCCACCAGGTATTCGACAGGGAGTTGGGGGTACACTGAAGCTTTCTTT.